The sequence of this T cell receptor (beta chain) was determined in a study of cytomegalovirus exposure and HLA in healthy donors. Study details: The approximately 130 validation repertoires were reported in a later analysis to have been generated on the same platform as the roughly 630 first-cohort repertoires. Study findings and constraints: Specificity of a few CMV-associated chains for CMV antigens was verified in vitro. Clusters of TCRs from the first cohort tended to co-occur in the roughly 120 validation repertoires (as a later analysis found).

Repertoires were generated with immunoSEQ multiplex PCR, while TCRdb's copy carries only in-frame clones and drops some. In the table there are 65,000 to 100,000 clones, 93% of which are singletons. As for this clone: Its antigen is unidentified.

V lost 5 bases and J 1 base, leaving 20 bases between the germline ends. CDR3 length: 17 residues. The V gene's germline CDR1 is SGHAT and CDR2 FQNNGV. The chain uses TRBV11-2 and TRBJ1-2; no reliable D call. Input material: PBMCs. The receptor comes from a woman younger than 45 in good health and CMV-seronegative. CDR3 sequence reads: CASSPVNHRQDNYGYTF. CDR3 sequence (DNA): TGTGCCAGCAGCCCCGTAAACCACCGGCAGGATAACTATGGCTACACCTTC.